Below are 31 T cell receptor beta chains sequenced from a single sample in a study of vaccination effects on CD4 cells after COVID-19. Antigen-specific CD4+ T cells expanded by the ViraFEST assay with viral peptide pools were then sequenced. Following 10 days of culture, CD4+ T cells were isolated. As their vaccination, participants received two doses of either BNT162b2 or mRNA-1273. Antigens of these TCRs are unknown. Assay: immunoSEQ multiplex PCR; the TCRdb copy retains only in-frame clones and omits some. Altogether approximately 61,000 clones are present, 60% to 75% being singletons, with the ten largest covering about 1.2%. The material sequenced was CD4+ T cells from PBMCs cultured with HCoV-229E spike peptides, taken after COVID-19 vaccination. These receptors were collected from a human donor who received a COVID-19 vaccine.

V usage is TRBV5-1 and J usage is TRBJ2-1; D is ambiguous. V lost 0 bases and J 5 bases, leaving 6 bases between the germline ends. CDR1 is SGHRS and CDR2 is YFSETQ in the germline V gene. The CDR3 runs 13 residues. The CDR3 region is CASSLGLNNEQFF. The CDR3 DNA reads TGCGCCAGCAGCTTGGGGCTTAACAATGAGCAGTTCTTC.

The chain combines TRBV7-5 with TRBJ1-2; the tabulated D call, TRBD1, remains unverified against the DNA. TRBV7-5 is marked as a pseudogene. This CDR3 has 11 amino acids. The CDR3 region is CAPHTYDGYTF. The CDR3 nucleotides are TGTGCCCCACATACATACGATGGCTACACCTTC.

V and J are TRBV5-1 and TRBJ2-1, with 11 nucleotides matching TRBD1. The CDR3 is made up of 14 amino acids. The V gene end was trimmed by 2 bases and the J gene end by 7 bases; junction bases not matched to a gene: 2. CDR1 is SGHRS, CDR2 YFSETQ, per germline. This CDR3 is CASSFGQGANEQFF. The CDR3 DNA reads TGCGCCAGCAGCTTCGGACAGGGGGCGAATGAGCAGTTCTTC.

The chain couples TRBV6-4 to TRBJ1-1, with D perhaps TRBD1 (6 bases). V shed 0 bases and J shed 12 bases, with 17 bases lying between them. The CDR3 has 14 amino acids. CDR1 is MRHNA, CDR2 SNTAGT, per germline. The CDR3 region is CASSDSDGGWGTFF. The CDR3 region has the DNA TGTGCCAGCAGTGACTCAGACGGGGGCTGGGGGACTTTCTTT.

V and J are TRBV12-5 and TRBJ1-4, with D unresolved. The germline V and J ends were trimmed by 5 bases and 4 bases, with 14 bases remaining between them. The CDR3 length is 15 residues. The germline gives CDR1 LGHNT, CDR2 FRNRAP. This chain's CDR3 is CASGPGGLLNEKLFF. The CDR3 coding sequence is TGTGCTAGTGGTCCGGGAGGGCTGCTTAATGAAAAACTGTTTTTT.

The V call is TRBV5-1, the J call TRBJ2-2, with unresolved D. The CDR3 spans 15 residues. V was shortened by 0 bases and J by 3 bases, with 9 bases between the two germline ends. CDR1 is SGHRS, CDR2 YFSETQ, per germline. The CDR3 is CASSLGGMDTGELFF. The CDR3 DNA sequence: TGCGCCAGCAGCTTGGGTGGGATGGACACCGGGGAGCTGTTTTTT. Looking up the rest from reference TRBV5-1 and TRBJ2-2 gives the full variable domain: KAGVTQTPRYLIKTRGQQVTLSCSPISGHRSVSWYQQTPGQGLQFLFEYFSETQRNKGNFPGRFSGRQFSNSRSEMNVSTLELGDSALYLCASSLGGMDTGELFFGEGSRLTVL.

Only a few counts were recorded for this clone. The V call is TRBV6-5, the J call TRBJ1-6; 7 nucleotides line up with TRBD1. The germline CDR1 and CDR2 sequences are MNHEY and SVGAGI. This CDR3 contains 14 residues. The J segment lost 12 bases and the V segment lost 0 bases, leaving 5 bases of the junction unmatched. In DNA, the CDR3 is TGTGCCAGCAGTTACTCGAGGCAGGGGGTACCCCTCCACTTT. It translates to CASSYSRQGVPLHF.

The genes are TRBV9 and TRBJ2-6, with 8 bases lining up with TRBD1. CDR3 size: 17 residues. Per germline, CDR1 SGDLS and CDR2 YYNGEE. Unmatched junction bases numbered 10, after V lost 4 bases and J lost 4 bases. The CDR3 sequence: CASSPQQGAKGANVLTF. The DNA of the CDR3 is TGTGCCAGCAGCCCCCAGCAGGGGGCAAAAGGGGCCAACGTCCTGACTTTC.

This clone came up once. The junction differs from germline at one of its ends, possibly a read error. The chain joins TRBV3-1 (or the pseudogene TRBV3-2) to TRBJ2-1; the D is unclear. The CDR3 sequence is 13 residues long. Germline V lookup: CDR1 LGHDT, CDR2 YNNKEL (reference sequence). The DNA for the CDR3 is TGTGCCAGCAGCCAAGATAGATCAACCCCGTCCCTCTTC. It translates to CASSQDRSTPSLF.

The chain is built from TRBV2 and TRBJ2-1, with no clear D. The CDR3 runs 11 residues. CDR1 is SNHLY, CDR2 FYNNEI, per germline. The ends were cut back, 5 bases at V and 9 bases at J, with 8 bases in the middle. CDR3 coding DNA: TGTGCCAGCAGTACAAGCTTTGAGCAGTTCTTC. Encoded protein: CASSTSFEQFF.

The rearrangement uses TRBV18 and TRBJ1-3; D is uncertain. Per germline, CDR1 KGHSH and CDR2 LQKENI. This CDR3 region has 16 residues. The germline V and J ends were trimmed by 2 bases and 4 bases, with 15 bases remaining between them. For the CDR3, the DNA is TGTGCCAGCTCACCATTACCGGTTGACTCCGGAAACACCATATATTTT. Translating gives CASSPLPVDSGNTIYF.

The CDR3 reads CASSVGGQSNTGELFF. The CDR3 DNA is TGTGCCAGCAGCGTAGGGGGACAGAGTAACACCGGGGAGCTGTTTTTT. The J gene is TRBJ2-2, the V gene TRBV9; 7 bases are shared with TRBD1. The CDR3 extends over 16 amino acids. CDR1 and CDR2 (germline): SGDLS, YYNGEE. Trimming at V came to 0 bases and at J to 2 bases, leaving 4 bases not matched to a gene.

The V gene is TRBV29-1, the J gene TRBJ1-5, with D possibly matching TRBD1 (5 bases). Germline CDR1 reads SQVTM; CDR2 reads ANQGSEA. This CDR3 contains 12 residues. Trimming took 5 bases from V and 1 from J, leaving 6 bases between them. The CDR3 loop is CSVRDSNQPQHF. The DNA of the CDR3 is TGCAGCGTTCGGGACAGCAATCAGCCCCAGCATTTT.

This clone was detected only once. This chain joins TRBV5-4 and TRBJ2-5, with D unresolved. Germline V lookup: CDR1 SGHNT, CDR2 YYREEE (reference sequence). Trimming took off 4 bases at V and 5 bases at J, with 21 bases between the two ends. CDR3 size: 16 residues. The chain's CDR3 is CASSASSTVEWETQYF. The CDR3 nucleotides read TGTGCCAGCAGCGCTTCCTCGACGGTGGAGTGGGAGACCCAGTACTTC.

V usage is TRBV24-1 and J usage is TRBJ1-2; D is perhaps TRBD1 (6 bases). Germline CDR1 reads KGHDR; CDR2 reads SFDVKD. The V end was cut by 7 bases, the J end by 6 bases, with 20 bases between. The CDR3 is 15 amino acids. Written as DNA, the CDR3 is TGTGCCACCAGCAACCCCAGGGGCTCGTTCGATGGCTACACCTTC. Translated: CATSNPRGSFDGYTF.

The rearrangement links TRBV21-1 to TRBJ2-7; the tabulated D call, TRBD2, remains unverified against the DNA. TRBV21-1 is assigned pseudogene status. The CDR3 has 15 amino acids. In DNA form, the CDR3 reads TGTGCCAGCAGCAAACGGCTAGCGGGGGGGTACGAGCAGTACGTC. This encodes CASSKRLAGGYEQYV.

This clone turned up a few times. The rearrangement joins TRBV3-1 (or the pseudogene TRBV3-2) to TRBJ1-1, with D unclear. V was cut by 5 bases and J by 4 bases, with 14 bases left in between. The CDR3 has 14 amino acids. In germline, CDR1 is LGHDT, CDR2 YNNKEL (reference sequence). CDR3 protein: CASSFEGLGTEAFF. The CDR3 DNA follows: TGTGCCAGCAGCTTTGAAGGGCTGGGCACTGAAGCTTTCTTT.

The CDR3 DNA is TGTGCCAGCAGACCTAGCGGGGGTATCTACGAGCAGTACGTC. Residues: CASRPSGGIYEQYV. The rearrangement links TRBV27 to TRBJ2-7, with 10 bases matching TRBD2. The CDR3 is 14 residues long. Germline-derived CDR1 and CDR2 are MNHEY and SMNVEV (reference sequence). Trimming took 6 bases from V and 3 from J; bases not matched to a gene: 5.

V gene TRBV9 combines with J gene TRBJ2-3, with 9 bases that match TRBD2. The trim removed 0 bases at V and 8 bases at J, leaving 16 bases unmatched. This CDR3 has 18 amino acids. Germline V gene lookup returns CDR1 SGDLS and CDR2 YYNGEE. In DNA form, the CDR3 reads TGTGCCAGCAGCGTAGTTTCTAGCGGGGCCTATATGTTCGGTACGCAGTATTTT. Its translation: CASSVVSSGAYMFGTQYF. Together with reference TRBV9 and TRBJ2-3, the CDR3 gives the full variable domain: DSGVTQTPKHLITATGQRVTLRCSPRSGDLSVYWYQQSLDQGLQFLIQYYNGEERAKGNILERFSAQQFPDLHSELNLSSLELGDSALYFCASSVVSSGAYMFGTQYFGPGTRLTVL.

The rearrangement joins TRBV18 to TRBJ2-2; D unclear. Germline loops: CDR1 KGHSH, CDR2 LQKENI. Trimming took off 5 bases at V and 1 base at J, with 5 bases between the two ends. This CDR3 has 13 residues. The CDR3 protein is CASSYVNTGELFF. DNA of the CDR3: TGTGCCAGCTCATACGTGAACACCGGGGAGCTGTTTTTT.

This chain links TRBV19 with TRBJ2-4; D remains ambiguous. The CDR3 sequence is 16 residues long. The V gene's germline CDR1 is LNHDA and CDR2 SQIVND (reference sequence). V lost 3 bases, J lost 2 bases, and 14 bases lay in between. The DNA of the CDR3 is TGTGCCAGTAGTATCACCATTCGGACGTCCAAAAACATTCAGTACTTC. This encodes CASSITIRTSKNIQYF.

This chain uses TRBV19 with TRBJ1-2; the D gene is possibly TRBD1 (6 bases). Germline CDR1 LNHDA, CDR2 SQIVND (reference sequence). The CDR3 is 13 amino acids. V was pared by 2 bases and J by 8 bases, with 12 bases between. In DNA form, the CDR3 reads TGTGCCAGTAGTATAATTGACACAGGGGGCTACACCTTC. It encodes CASSIIDTGGYTF.

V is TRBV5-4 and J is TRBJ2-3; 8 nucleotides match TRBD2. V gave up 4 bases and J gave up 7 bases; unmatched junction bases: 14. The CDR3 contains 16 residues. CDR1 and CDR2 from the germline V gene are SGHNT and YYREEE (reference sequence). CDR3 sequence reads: CASSPAEGERGNTQYF. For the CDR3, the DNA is TGTGCCAGCAGCCCAGCCGAGGGCGAGCGGGGGAATACGCAGTATTTT.

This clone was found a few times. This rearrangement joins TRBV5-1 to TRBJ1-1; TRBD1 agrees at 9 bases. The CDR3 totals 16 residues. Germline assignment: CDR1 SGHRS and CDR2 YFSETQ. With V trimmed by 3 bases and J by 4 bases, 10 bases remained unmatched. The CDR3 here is CASSSRTGTGTTEAFF. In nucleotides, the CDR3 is TGCGCCAGCAGCTCCCGTACCGGGACAGGGACCACTGAAGCTTTCTTT.

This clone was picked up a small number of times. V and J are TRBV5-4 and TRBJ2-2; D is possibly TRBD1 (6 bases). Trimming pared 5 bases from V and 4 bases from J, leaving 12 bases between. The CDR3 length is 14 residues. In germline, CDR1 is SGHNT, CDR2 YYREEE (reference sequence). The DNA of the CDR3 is TGTGCCAGCAGGAGACAGGATGGCACCGGGGAGCTGTTTTTT. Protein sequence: CASRRQDGTGELFF.

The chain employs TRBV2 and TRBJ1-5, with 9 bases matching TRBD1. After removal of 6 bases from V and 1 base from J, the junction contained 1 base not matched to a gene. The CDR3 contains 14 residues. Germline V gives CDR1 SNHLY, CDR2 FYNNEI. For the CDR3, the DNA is TGTGCCAGCAGACAGGGGGCGAGCAATCAGCCCCAGCATTTT. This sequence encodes CASRQGASNQPQHF.

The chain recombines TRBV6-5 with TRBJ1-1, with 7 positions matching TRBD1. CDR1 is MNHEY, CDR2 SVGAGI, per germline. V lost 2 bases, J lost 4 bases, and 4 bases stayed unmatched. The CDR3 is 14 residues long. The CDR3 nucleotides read TGTGCCAGCAGTTACAGGGGGCAGGGCACTGAAGCTTTCTTT. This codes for CASSYRGQGTEAFF.

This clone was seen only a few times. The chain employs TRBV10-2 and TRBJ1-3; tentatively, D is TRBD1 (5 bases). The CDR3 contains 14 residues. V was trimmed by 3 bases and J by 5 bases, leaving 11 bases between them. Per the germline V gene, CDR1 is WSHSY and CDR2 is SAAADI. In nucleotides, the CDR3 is TGCGCCAGCAGTGACTCAGGGAACCGAAACACCATATATTTT. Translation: CASSDSGNRNTIYF.

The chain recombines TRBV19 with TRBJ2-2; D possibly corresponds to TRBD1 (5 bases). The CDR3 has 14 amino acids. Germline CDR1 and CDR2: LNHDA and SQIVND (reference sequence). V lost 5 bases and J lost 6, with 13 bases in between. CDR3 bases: TGTGCCAGTAGTCCACAGGTGTGGGCCGGGGAGCTGTTTTTT. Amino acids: CASSPQVWAGELFF.

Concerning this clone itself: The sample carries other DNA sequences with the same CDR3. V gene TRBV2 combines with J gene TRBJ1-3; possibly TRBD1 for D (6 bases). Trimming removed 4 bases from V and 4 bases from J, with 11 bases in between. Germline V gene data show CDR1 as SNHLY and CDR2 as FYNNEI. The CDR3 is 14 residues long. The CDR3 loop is CASSGQGLGNTIYF. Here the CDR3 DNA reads TGTGCCAGCAGTGGGCAGGGGCTCGGAAACACCATATATTTT. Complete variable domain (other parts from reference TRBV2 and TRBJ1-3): EPEVTQTPSHQVTQMGQEVILRCVPISNHLYFYWYRQILGQKVEFLVSFYNNEISEKSEIFDDQFSVERPDGSNFTLKIRSTKLEDSAMYFCASSGQGLGNTIYFGEGSWLTVV.

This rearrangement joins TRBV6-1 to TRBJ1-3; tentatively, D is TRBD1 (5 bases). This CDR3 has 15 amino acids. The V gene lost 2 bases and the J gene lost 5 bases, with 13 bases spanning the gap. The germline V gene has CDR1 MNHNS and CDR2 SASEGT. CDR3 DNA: TGTGCCAGCAGTGAATATAGGGGCAGCCGAAACACCATATATTTT. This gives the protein CASSEYRGSRNTIYF.